This TCR beta chain was sequenced in a study of blood T cell repertoires in COVID-19. In the original workflow: By means of reference gene primer amplification, nucleated cell counts were estimated. Assay used: immunoSEQ multiplex PCR; TCRdb lists only in-frame clones, some missing. D and trimming come from the DNA, and the V and J calls and clone size come from that table. The sample records about 280,000 clones, about 88% being singletons. Those enrolled in Seattle joined during active infection and were followed longitudinally afterward. CDR3 size: 17 residues. Germline V gene data show CDR1 as SEHNR and CDR2 as FQNEAQ (reference sequence). V shed 5 bases and J 1 base; nucleotides not matched to a gene: 7.

The V gene is TRBV7-9, the J gene TRBJ2-7; 14 nucleotides agree with TRBD2. This TCR derives from a woman under 40 with COVID-19, enrolled during active disease. The specimen sequenced was peripheral blood. CDR3 bases: TGTGCCAGCAGCCTGCGACTAGCGGGAGGGCCATCCTACGAGCAGTACTTC. Protein: CASSLRLAGGPSYEQYF.